This T cell receptor (beta chain) came from a study of shared clonotypes between healthy human individuals. Regarding this clone: What it recognizes is unknown.

This CDR3 region has 14 residues. V gave up 8 bases and J gave up 5 bases; unmatched junction bases: 7. CDR1 is KGHSH, CDR2 LQKENI, per germline. Overall study findings and caveats: A limitation of the genetic and exposure-history diversity represented arose from few donors.

In the CD4+ fraction, cells were divided into CD45RA+ naive and CD45RA-negative memory subsets. The repertoire was sequenced with immunoSEQ multiplex PCR; TCRdb's copy has only in-frame clones and lacks some. The data show under 2.5 million clones, less than 95% seen once. The chain combines TRBV18 with TRBJ2-5, with 11 bases identical to TRBD2. The material sequenced was naive CD4+ T cells from PBMCs. Noted subset: CD45RA+ positively selected. This clonotype was obtained from a man aged 18 to 35 in good health. Some clones in this sample may be carry-over from other donors' samples. The CDR3 here is CASRLPSGGETQYF. CDR3 bases: TGTGCCAGCCGTCTTCCTAGCGGGGGGGAGACCCAGTACTTC. The full variable domain, with the rest looked up from reference TRBV18 and TRBJ2-5, is NAGVMQNPRHLVRRRGQEARLRCSPMKGHSHVYWYRQLPEEGLKFMVYLQKENIIDESGMPKERFSAEFPKEGPSILRIQQVVRGDSAAYFCASRLPSGGETQYFGPGTRLLVL.